Detailed here is one T cell receptor (beta chain). The antigen is unknown. Donors sampled were nominally healthy, though unrecorded immune exposures were likely. The data derive from a study of cytomegalovirus exposure and HLA in healthy donors. It was with 60 Vbeta and 13 Jbeta primers that the PCR ran. Sequenced by immunoSEQ multiplex PCR; TCRdb stores in-frame clones only, minus some. The sample carries about 96,000 clones, around 79% recorded once. Study outcomes and limitations: In vitro confirmation showed a few CMV-associated chains to be CMV antigen specific. Later on, an analysis tied approximately 17,000 TCR beta sequences to HLA alleles at 0.05 false discovery rate. A missense DCLRE1C variant was associated with V- and J-gene trimming of TCR beta chains in a later analysis, and an independent cohort replicated the association.

The CDR3 spans 16 residues. Trimming pared 6 bases from V and 0 bases from J, leaving 14 bases between. Germline V gene sequence: CDR1 MGHRA, CDR2 YSYEKL. The source is a female donor in good health and CMV-seropositive. The chain links TRBV4-1 to TRBJ1-4; D is unclear. Sequenced sample: PBMCs. The CDR3 DNA sequence: TGCGCCAGCAGAGGAGGCCGAATTGCAACTAATGAAAAACTGTTTTTT. It is translated as CASRGGRIATNEKLFF.